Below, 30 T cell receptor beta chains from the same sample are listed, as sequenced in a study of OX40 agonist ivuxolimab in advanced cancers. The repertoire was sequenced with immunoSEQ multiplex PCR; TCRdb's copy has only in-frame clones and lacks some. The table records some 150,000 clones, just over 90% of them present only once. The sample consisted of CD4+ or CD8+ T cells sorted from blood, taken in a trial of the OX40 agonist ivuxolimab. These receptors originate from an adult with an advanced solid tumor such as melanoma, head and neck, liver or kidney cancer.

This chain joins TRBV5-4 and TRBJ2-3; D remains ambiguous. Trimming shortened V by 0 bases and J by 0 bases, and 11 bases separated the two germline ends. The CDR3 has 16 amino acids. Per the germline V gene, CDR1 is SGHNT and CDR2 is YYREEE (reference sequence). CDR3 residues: CASSLGTSPSTDTQYF. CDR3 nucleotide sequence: TGTGCCAGCAGCTTGGGTACCTCTCCTAGCACAGATACGCAGTATTTT.

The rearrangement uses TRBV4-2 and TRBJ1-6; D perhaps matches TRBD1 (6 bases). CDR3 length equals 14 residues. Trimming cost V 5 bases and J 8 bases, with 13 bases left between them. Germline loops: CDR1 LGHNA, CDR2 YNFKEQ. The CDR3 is CASSMQGRYSPLHF. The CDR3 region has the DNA TGTGCCAGCAGCATGCAGGGGAGGTATTCACCCCTCCACTTT.

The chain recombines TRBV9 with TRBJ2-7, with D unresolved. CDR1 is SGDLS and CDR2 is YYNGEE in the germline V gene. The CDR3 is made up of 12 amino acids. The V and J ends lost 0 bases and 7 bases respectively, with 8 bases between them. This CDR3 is CASSVEYGEQYF. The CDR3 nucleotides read TGTGCCAGCAGCGTAGAATACGGGGAGCAGTACTTC.

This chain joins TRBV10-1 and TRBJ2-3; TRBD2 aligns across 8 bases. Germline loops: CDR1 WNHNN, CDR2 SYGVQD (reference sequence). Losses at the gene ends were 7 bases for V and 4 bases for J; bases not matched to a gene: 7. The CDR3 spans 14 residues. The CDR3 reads CASTRGGLSDTQYF. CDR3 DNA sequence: TGCGCCAGCACCCGCGGGGGGCTTTCAGATACGCAGTATTTT.

CDR3 DNA sequence: TGTGCCAGCAGCTCCGGGGGAAGGCAGTTCTTC. Its protein is CASSSGGRQFF. The V call is TRBV5-4, the J call TRBJ2-1, with D perhaps TRBD2 (6 bases). The CDR3 runs to 11 residues. Trimming stripped 3 bases from V and 12 bases from J, with 10 bases between. Germline CDR1 and CDR2: SGHNT and YYREEE (reference sequence). The full variable domain, its missing parts supplied by reference TRBV5-4 and TRBJ2-1, is ETGVTQSPTHLIKTRGQQVTLRCSSQSGHNTVSWYQQALGQGPQFIFQYYREEENGRGNFPPRFSGLQFPNYSSELNVNALELDDSALYLCASSSGGRQFFGPGTRLTVL.

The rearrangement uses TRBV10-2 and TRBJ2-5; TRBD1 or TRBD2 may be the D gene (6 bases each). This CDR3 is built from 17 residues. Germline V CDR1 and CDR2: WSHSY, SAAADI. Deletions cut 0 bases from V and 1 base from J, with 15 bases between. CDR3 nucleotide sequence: TGCGCCAGCAGTGAGTCCGGGGGCCTCAGTGGCCAAGAGACCCAGTACTTC. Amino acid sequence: CASSESGGLSGQETQYF.

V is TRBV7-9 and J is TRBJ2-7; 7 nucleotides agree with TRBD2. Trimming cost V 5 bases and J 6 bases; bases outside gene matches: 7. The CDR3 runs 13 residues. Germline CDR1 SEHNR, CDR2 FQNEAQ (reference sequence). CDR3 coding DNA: TGTGCCAGCAGCGAGTTGGGGGGGTCCGAGCAGTACTTC. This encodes CASSELGGSEQYF.

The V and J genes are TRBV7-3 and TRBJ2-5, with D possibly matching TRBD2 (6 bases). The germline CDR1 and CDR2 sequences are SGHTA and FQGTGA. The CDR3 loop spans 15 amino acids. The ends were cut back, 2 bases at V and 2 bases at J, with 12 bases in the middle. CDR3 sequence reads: CASSLSVAEQETQYF. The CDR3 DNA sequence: TGTGCCAGCAGCTTATCGGTAGCGGAACAAGAGACCCAGTACTTC.

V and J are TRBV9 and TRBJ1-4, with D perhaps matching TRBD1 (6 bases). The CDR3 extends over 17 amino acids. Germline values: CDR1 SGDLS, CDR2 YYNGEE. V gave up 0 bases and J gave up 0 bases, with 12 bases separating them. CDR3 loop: CASSVGGPAATNEKLFF. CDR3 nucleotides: TGTGCCAGCAGCGTAGGGGGGCCAGCCGCAACTAATGAAAAACTGTTTTTT.

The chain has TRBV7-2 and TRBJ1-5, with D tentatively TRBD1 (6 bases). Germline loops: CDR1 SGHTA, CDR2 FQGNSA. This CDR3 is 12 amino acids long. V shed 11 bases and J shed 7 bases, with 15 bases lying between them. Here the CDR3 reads CASGGAGQPQHF. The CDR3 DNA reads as TGTGCCTCCGGGGGGGCAGGGCAGCCCCAGCATTTT.

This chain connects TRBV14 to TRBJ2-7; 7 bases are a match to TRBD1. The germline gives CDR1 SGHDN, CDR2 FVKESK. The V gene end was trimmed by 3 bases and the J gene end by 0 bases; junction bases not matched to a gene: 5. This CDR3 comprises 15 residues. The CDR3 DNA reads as TGTGCCAGCAGCCAGGGACAGTCCGCCTCCTACGAGCAGTACTTC. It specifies CASSQGQSASYEQYF.

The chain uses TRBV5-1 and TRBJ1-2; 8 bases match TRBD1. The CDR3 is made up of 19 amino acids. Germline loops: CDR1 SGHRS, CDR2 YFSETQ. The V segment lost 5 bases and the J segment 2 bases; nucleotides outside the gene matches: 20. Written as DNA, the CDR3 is TGCGCCAGCAGTTCTTTAGTATACCAGGGGGCGCAAGGGAACTATGGCTACACCTTC. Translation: CASSSLVYQGAQGNYGYTF. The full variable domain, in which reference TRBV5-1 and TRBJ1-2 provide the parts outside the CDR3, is KAGVTQTPRYLIKTRGQQVTLSCSPISGHRSVSWYQQTPGQGLQFLFEYFSETQRNKGNFPGRFSGRQFSNSRSEMNVSTLELGDSALYLCASSSLVYQGAQGNYGYTFGSGTRLTVV.

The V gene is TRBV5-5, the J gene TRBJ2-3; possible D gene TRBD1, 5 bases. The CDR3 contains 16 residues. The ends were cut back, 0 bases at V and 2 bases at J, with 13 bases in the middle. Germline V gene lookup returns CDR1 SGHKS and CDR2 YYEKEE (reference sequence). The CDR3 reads CASSLDAGADTDTQYF. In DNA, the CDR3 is TGTGCCAGCAGCTTGGATGCTGGGGCGGACACAGATACGCAGTATTTT.

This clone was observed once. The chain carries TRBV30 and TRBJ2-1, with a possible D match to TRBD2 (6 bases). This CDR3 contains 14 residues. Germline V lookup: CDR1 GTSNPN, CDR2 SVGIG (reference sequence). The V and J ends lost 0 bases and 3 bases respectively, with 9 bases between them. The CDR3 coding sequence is TGTGCCTGGAGTGTACACGGGAGCTACAATGAGCAGTTCTTC. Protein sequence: CAWSVHGSYNEQFF.

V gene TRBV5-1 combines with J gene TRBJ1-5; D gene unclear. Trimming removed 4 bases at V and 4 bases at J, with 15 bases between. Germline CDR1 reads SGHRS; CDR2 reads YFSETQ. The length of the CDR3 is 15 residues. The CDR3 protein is CASSPSDGKNQPQHF. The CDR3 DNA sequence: TGCGCCAGCAGCCCGTCCGACGGGAAGAATCAGCCCCAGCATTTT.

This chain's CDR3 is CASSLGAGDTEAFF. Here the CDR3 DNA reads TGTGCCAGCAGCTTGGGGGCTGGGGACACTGAAGCTTTCTTT. The V call is TRBV5-6, the J call TRBJ1-1; D unclear. The CDR3 runs to 14 residues. Germline V CDR1 and CDR2: SGHDT, YYEEEE. V lost 0 bases, J lost 3 bases, and 9 bases lay in between.

In DNA, the CDR3 is TGCGCCAGCAGAGTCAGGGGGCGCGATAGTGGCTACACCTTC. The encoded protein is CASRVRGRDSGYTF. This sequence joins TRBV5-1 and TRBJ1-2; 8 positions agree with TRBD1. Losses at the gene ends were 5 bases for V and 7 bases for J; bases not matched to a gene: 10. The CDR3 is 14 residues long. Germline CDR1 SGHRS, CDR2 YFSETQ.

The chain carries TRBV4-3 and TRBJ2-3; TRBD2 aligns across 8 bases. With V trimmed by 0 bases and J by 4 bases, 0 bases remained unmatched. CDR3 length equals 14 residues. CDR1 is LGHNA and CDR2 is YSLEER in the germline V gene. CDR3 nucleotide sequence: TGCGCCAGCAGCCAAGAACTAGCGGCAGATACGCAGTATTTT. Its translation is CASSQELAADTQYF.

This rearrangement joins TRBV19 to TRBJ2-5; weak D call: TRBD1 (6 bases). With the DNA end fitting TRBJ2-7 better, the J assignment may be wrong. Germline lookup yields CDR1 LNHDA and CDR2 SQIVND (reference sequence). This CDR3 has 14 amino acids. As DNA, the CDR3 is TGTGCCAACGACGCCAGGGGAAGCTCCTACGAGCAGTACTTC. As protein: CANDARGSSYEQYF.

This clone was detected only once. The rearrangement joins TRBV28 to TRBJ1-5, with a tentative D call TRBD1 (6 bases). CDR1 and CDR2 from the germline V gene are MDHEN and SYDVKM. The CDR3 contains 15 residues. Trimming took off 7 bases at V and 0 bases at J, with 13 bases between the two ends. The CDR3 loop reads CASTRRGSSNQPQHF. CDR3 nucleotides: TGTGCCAGCACCCGGAGGGGGTCTAGCAATCAGCCCCAGCATTTT.

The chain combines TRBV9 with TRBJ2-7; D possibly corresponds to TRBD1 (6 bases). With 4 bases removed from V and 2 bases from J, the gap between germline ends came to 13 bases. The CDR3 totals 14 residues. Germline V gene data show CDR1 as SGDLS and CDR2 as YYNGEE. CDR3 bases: TGTGCCAGCAGCAGACAGGTATCCACCTACGAGCAGTACTTC. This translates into CASSRQVSTYEQYF.

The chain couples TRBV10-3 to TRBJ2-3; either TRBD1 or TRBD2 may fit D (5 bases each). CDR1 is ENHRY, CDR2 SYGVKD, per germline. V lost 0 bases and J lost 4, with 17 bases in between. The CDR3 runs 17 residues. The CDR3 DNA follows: TGTGCCATCAGTGAGTCTACACTAGGACGAGGGGCAGATACGCAGTATTTT. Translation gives CAISESTLGRGADTQYF.

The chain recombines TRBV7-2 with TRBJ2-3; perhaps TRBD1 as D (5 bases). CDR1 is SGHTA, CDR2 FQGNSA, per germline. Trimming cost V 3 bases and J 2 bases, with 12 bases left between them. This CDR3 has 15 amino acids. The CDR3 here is CASSFQGTNTDTQYF. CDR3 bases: TGTGCCAGCAGCTTCCAGGGAACCAACACAGATACGCAGTATTTT.

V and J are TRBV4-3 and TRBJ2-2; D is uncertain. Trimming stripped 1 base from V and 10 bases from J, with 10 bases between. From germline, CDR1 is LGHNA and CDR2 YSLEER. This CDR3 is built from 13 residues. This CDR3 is CASSQAHRSELFF. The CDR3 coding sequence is TGCGCCAGCAGCCAAGCGCATCGCTCGGAGCTGTTTTTT.

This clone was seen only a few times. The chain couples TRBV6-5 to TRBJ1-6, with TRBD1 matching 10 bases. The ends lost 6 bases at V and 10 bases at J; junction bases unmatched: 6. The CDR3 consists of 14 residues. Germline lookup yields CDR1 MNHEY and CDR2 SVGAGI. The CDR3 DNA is TGTGCCAGCAGCGGGACAGGGGTGAGGTCACCCCTCCACTTT. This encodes CASSGTGVRSPLHF.

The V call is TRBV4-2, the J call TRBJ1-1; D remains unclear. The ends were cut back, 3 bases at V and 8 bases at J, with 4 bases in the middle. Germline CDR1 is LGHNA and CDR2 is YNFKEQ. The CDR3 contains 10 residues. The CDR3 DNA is TGTGCCAGCAGCCAGGGGGAAGCTTTCTTT. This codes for CASSQGEAFF.

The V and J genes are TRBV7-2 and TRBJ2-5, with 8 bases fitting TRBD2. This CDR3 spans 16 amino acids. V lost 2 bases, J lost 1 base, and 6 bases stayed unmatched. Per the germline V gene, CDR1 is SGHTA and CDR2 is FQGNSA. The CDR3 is CASSLLAGGRQETQYF. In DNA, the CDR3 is TGTGCCAGCAGCTTACTCGCGGGGGGACGCCAAGAGACCCAGTACTTC.

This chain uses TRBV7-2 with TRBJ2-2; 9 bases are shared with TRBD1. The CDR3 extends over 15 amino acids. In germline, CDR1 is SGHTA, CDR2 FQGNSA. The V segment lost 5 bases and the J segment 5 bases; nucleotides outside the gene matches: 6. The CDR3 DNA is TGTGCCAGCAGCCCCGGGACAGGGAGGACCGGGGAGCTGTTTTTT. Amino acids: CASSPGTGRTGELFF.

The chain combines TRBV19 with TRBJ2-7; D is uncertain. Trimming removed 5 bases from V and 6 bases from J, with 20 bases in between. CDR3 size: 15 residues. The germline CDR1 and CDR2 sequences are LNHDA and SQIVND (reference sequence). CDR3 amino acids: CASSPGRLFPCEQYF. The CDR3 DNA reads TGTGCCAGTAGTCCCGGAAGACTGTTTCCCTGCGAGCAGTACTTC.

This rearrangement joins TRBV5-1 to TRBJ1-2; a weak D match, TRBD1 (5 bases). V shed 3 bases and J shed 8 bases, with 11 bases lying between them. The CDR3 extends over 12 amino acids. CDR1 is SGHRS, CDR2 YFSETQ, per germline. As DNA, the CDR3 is TGCGCCAGCAGCTCCGACAGCTGGGGCTACACCTTC. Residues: CASSSDSWGYTF. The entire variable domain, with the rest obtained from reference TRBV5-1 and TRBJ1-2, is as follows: KAGVTQTPRYLIKTRGQQVTLSCSPISGHRSVSWYQQTPGQGLQFLFEYFSETQRNKGNFPGRFSGRQFSNSRSEMNVSTLELGDSALYLCASSSDSWGYTFGSGTRLTVV.